These T cell receptor beta chains were read from a single sample in a study of blood T cell repertoires in COVID-19. The repertoire was sequenced with immunoSEQ multiplex PCR; TCRdb's copy has only in-frame clones and lacks some. The sample shows 300,000 to 350,000 clones, roughly 89% of them seen only once. Material: peripheral blood. The receptors were sampled from a woman aged 55 to 70 with COVID-19, enrolled during active disease. Both conserved end residues are trimmed from each CDR3.

cdr3_length: 11; v_call: TRBV5-8; j_call: TRBJ2-5; cdr3_aa: ASSSLDQETQY
cdr3_length: 10; v_call: TRBV24-1; j_call: TRBJ1-2; cdr3_aa: ATSDRRGGYT
cdr3_length: 13; v_call: TRBV27; j_call: TRBJ2-2; cdr3_aa: ASRREGVITGELF
cdr3_length: 12; v_call: TRBV28; j_call: TRBJ1-1; cdr3_aa: ASSLMKLRTEAF
cdr3_length: 15; v_call: TRBV27; j_call: TRBJ1-1; cdr3_aa: ASSSLGTGGVNTEAF
cdr3_length: 11; v_call: TRBV10-3; j_call: TRBJ2-2; cdr3_aa: AIGASNTGELF
cdr3_length: 12; v_call: TRBV6-5; j_call: TRBJ1-3; cdr3_aa: ASSFTVSGNTIY
cdr3_length: 14; v_call: TRBV5-8; j_call: TRBJ1-4; cdr3_aa: ASSNPLTETGEKLF
cdr3_length: 13; v_call: TRBV2; j_call: TRBJ1-1; cdr3_aa: ASSEVGGRGTEAF
cdr3_length: 10; v_call: TRBV30; j_call: TRBJ2-7; cdr3_aa: AWRARTGEQY
cdr3_length: 11; v_call: TRBV6-4; j_call: TRBJ1-1; cdr3_aa: ASSDSERGEAF
cdr3_length: 12; v_call: TRBV5-1; j_call: TRBJ2-7; cdr3_aa: ASSLASGPYEQY
cdr3_length: 15; v_call: TRBV7-9; j_call: TRBJ1-6; cdr3_aa: ASSSRTSGGSRSPLH
cdr3_length: 16; v_call: TRBV28; j_call: TRBJ1-2; cdr3_aa: ASSGAGQGRQEDYGYT
cdr3_length: 15; v_call: TRBV7-9; j_call: TRBJ2-5; cdr3_aa: ASSLDQRGGGQETQY
cdr3_length: 12; v_call: TRBV18; j_call: TRBJ1-1; cdr3_aa: ASSIGQADAEAF
cdr3_length: 14; v_call: TRBV6-1; j_call: TRBJ1-5; cdr3_aa: ASSESTGYSNQPQH
cdr3_length: 14; v_call: TRBV27; j_call: TRBJ2-7; cdr3_aa: ASSPTWGGLSYEQY
cdr3_length: 11; v_call: TRBV7-3; j_call: TRBJ2-2; cdr3_aa: ASSPGGTGELF
cdr3_length: 13; v_call: TRBV7-2; j_call: TRBJ1-4; cdr3_aa: ASSNPTGFNEKLF
cdr3_length: 14; v_call: TRBV18; j_call: TRBJ1-1; cdr3_aa: ASSPFVSRGNTEAF
cdr3_length: 12; v_call: TRBV10-3; j_call: TRBJ1-6; cdr3_aa: AISGGVNNSPLH
cdr3_length: 12; v_call: TRBV6-5; j_call: TRBJ1-2; cdr3_aa: ASRSTGGDYGYT
cdr3_length: 13; v_call: TRBV24-1; j_call: TRBJ2-1; cdr3_aa: ATSSLAGGSNEQF
cdr3_length: 16; v_call: TRBV19; j_call: TRBJ2-3; cdr3_aa: ASTPLGVSGGRTDTQY
cdr3_length: 11; v_call: TRBV7-9; j_call: TRBJ2-7; cdr3_aa: ASTWGDSYEQY
cdr3_length: 12; v_call: TRBV5-1; j_call: TRBJ2-7; cdr3_aa: ASRNRDRGYEQY
cdr3_length: 11; v_call: TRBV6-5; j_call: TRBJ2-7; cdr3_aa: ASKGRSYAGQY
cdr3_length: 17; v_call: TRBV7-8; j_call: TRBJ1-6; cdr3_aa: ASSPLGTGGFSYNSPLH
cdr3_length: 12; v_call: TRBV3-1/TRBV3-2; j_call: TRBJ1-1; cdr3_aa: ASSQGQVNTEAF
cdr3_length: 12; v_call: TRBV5-4; j_call: TRBJ1-2; cdr3_aa: ASSATGGRYGYT
cdr3_length: 13; v_call: TRBV5-1; j_call: TRBJ2-1; cdr3_aa: ATSGTGGAGNEQF
cdr3_length: 13; v_call: TRBV6-1; j_call: TRBJ1-3; cdr3_aa: ASSESTDSGNTIY
cdr3_length: 11; v_call: TRBV11-2; j_call: TRBJ1-3; cdr3_aa: ASRRTGTDTIY
cdr3_length: 13; v_call: TRBV19; j_call: TRBJ1-6; cdr3_aa: ASAVISGGTSPLH
cdr3_length: 13; v_call: TRBV30; j_call: TRBJ2-7; cdr3_aa: AWNLHRGGSYEQY
cdr3_length: 10; v_call: TRBV30; j_call: TRBJ1-1; cdr3_aa: AWSARGTEAF
cdr3_length: 12; v_call: TRBV6-5; j_call: TRBJ1-5; cdr3_aa: ASSYSLRDQPQH
cdr3_length: 11; v_call: TRBV19; j_call: TRBJ1-1; cdr3_aa: ASSARGDTEAF
cdr3_length: 11; v_call: TRBV6-5; j_call: TRBJ1-2; cdr3_aa: ASRANGGYGYT
cdr3_length: 13; v_call: TRBV6-5; j_call: TRBJ1-2; cdr3_aa: ASSRTGQANYGYT
cdr3_length: 11; v_call: TRBV7-9; j_call: TRBJ2-7; cdr3_aa: ASSPRVLYEQY
cdr3_length: 10; v_call: TRBV18; j_call: TRBJ2-5; cdr3_aa: ASSPVSETQY
cdr3_length: 13; v_call: TRBV28; j_call: TRBJ1-2; cdr3_aa: ASSLTGGYSYGYT
cdr3_length: 11; v_call: TRBV2; j_call: TRBJ1-6; cdr3_aa: ASTDSEVSPLH
cdr3_length: 13; v_call: TRBV28; j_call: TRBJ1-5; cdr3_aa: ASSFLFTVSQPQH
cdr3_length: 12; v_call: TRBV19; j_call: TRBJ1-2; cdr3_aa: ASSIPGGNYGYT
cdr3_length: 13; v_call: TRBV7-3; j_call: TRBJ2-1; cdr3_aa: ASSRTSGAGNEQF
cdr3_length: 11; v_call: TRBV11-3; j_call: TRBJ1-1; cdr3_aa: ASSRTTNTEAF
cdr3_length: 13; v_call: TRBV28; j_call: TRBJ2-7; cdr3_aa: ASSLPGQGVREQY
cdr3_length: 16; v_call: TRBV6-6; j_call: TRBJ1-6; cdr3_aa: ASSPATGTGVVNSPLH
cdr3_length: 10; v_call: TRBV19; j_call: TRBJ1-2; cdr3_aa: AIMDWIYGYT
cdr3_length: 12; v_call: TRBV7-3; j_call: TRBJ2-3; cdr3_aa: ASRLGPTTDTQY
cdr3_length: 12; v_call: TRBV19; j_call: TRBJ1-6; cdr3_aa: ASRTGQSNSPLH
cdr3_length: 15; v_call: TRBV28; j_call: TRBJ2-4; cdr3_aa: ASSLPGTSGGQGIQY
cdr3_length: 13; v_call: TRBV2; j_call: TRBJ1-5; cdr3_aa: ASKDRGWGNQPQH
cdr3_length: 13; v_call: TRBV5-5; j_call: TRBJ1-1; cdr3_aa: ASSLVGGRSTEAF
cdr3_length: 11; v_call: TRBV5-1; j_call: TRBJ1-1; cdr3_aa: ASSLAVNTEAF
cdr3_length: 14; v_call: TRBV4-1; j_call: TRBJ1-2; cdr3_aa: ASSQDPTGGAGGYT